A selection of T cell receptor beta chains follows, all from one sample in a study of cytomegalovirus exposure and HLA in healthy donors. The assay was immunoSEQ multiplex PCR, and TCRdb's table has in-frame clones only and misses some. The table records about 120,000 clones, over 60% of them present only once. The sequencing sample was made of PBMCs. These TCRs come from a female donor in good health and CMV-seronegative. Both conserved end residues are part of each CDR3. D genes are given only for firm matches. Clone sizes are given selectively: once, few, many, or a class where the clone is expanded.

V gene: TRBV7-9
clone size: .
J gene: TRBJ1-5
D gene: .
CDR3 protein: CASSSRGGNNQPQHF
CDR3 DNA: TGTGCCAGCAGCTCCCGGGGGGGGAATAATCAGCCCCAGCATTTT

V gene: TRBV11-1
clone size: .
J gene: TRBJ2-7
D gene: TRBD2
CDR3 protein: CASSLAGTSDYEQYF
CDR3 DNA: TGTGCCAGCAGCTTAGCCGGGACTAGTGACTACGAGCAGTACTTC

V gene: TRBV5-8
clone size: .
J gene: TRBJ1-6
D gene: .
CDR3 protein: CASSLEGVTSSPLHF
CDR3 DNA: TGTGCCAGCAGCTTGGAGGGGGTTACATCTTCCCCCCTCCACTTT

V gene: TRBV13
clone size: .
J gene: TRBJ2-3
D gene: TRBD2
CDR3 protein: CASSPKATSGGADTQYF
CDR3 DNA: TGTGCCAGCAGCCCCAAAGCAACTAGCGGGGGGGCAGATACGCAGTATTTT

V gene: TRBV6-1
clone size: .
J gene: TRBJ1-4
D gene: .
CDR3 protein: CASRKRGFNEKLFF
CDR3 DNA: TGTGCCAGCAGGAAACGGGGGTTTAATGAAAAACTGTTTTTT

V gene: TRBV9
clone size: .
J gene: TRBJ2-3
D gene: TRBD2
CDR3 protein: CASGSSGGTTDTQYF
CDR3 DNA: TGTGCCAGCGGGTCTAGCGGGGGGACCACAGATACGCAGTATTTT

V gene: TRBV7-6
clone size: .
J gene: TRBJ2-7
D gene: .
CDR3 protein: CASSPLGGARSYEQYF
CDR3 DNA: TGTGCCAGCAGCCCCCTCGGTGGGGCCCGCTCCTACGAGCAGTACTTC

V gene: TRBV13
clone size: .
J gene: TRBJ2-5
D gene: TRBD2
CDR3 protein: CASSSLAGGSLETQYF
CDR3 DNA: TGTGCCAGCAGCTCCCTAGCGGGGGGGTCTTTAGAGACCCAGTACTTC

V gene: TRBV27
clone size: .
J gene: TRBJ2-7
D gene: TRBD1
CDR3 protein: CASSSGTGTEQYF
CDR3 DNA: TGTGCCAGCAGTTCCGGGACAGGGACCGAGCAGTACTTC

V gene: TRBV16
clone size: once
J gene: TRBJ1-5
D gene: .
CDR3 protein: CASSLSPQRPQHF
CDR3 DNA: TGTGCCAGCAGCCTTTCCCCCCAGCGGCCCCAGCATTTT

V gene: TRBV7-9
clone size: .
J gene: TRBJ2-7
D gene: .
CDR3 protein: CASSLASGNLNEQYF
CDR3 DNA: TGTGCCAGCAGCTTAGCATCCGGGAATCTGAACGAGCAGTACTTC

V gene: TRBV7-2
clone size: .
J gene: TRBJ2-2
D gene: .
CDR3 protein: CASSLGFGFGGELFF
CDR3 DNA: TGTGCCAGCAGCTTAGGTTTCGGGTTCGGCGGGGAGCTGTTTTTT

V gene: TRBV5-8
clone size: .
J gene: TRBJ1-5
D gene: .
CDR3 protein: CASSLGGGGAGNQPQHF
CDR3 DNA: TGTGCCAGCAGCTTGGGAGGCGGGGGCGCGGGCAATCAGCCCCAGCATTTT

V gene: TRBV11-1
clone size: .
J gene: TRBJ2-1
D gene: TRBD2
CDR3 protein: CASSRPPGLYNNEQFF
CDR3 DNA: TGTGCCAGCAGCCGACCCCCGGGACTATATAACAATGAGCAGTTCTTC